This TCR beta chain was found in a study of T cell repertoires in cytomegalovirus infection. Overall study: Evidence of both CMV infection and a matching HLA type came from public TCR beta signatures.

The germline CDR1 and CDR2 sequences are SGHTA and FQGNSA. The CDR3 is 15 residues long. Details on this clonotype: Its antigen is still unknown. At one boundary the junction diverges from the germline segment, which might be a read error.

Study observations and caveats: The study identified carriers of CMV plus the relevant HLA from cumulative public TCR beta family frequency. Ex vivo, HLA-C-restricted CMV-specific TCR beta clonotypes prevailed over the rest of the response.

TCRdb reanalysed the reads using MiXCR and keeps one entry per CDR3 protein. The sample consists of 200,000 or so distinct CDR3 sequences, roughly a fifth of them appearing once. The V call is TRBV7-2, the J call TRBJ2-3; 7 bases map to TRBD1. The receptor comes from a human donor in good health (CMV status not recorded). Some clones in this sample may be carry-over from other donors' samples. The sequenced sample was PBMCs. The CDR3 bases are TGTGACAGCAGCGTGGGACAGTCTAGCACAGATATGCAGTATTTT. It codes for CDSSVGQSSTDMQYF.